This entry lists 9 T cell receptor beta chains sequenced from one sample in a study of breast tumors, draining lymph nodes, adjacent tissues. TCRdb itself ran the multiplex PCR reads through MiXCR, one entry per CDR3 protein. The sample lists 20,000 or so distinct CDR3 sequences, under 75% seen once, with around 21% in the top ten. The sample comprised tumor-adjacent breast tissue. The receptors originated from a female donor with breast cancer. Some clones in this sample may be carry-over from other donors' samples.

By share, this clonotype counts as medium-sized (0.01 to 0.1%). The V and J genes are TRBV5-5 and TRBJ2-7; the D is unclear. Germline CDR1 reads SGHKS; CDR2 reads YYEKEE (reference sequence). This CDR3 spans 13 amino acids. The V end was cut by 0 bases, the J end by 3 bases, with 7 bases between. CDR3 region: CASSLEPNYEQYF. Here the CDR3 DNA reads TGTGCCAGCAGCTTGGAGCCGAACTACGAGCAGTACTTC.

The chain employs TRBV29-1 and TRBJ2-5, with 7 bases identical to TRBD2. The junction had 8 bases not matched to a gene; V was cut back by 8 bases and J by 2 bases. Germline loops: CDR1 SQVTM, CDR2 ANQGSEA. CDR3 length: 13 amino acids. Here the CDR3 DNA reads TGCAGCTCCGGGGAGGGTTTTCAAGAGACCCAGTACTTC. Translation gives CSSGEGFQETQYF.

CDR3 region: CASSHHIGGGGNNSPLHF. Here the CDR3 DNA reads TGCGCCAGCAGCCATCACATCGGGGGTGGAGGGAATAATTCACCCCTCCACTTT. The chain uses TRBV4-3 and TRBJ1-6; D perhaps matches TRBD1 (5 bases). The germline CDR1 and CDR2 sequences are LGHNA and YSLEER. Trimming cost V 3 bases and J 5 bases, with 20 bases left between them. The CDR3 is 18 amino acids.

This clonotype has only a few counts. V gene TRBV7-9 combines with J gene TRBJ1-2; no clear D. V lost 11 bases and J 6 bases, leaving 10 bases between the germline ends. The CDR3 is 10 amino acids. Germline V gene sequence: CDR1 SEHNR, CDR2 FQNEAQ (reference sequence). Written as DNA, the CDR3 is TGTGCCGTACCGGACGATGGCTACACCTTC. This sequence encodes CAVPDDGYTF.

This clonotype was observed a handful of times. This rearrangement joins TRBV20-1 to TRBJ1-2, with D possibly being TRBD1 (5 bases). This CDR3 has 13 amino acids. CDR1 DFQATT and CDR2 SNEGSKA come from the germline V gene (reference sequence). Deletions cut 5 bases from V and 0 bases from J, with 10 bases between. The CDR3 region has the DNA TGCAGTGCTCGCCGGGGACCTAACTATGGCTACACCTTC. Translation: CSARRGPNYGYTF.

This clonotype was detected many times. The CDR3 coding sequence is TGTGCCATCAGTGGGGCTAGCGGGCTGGGGGATGAGCAGTTCTTC. Amino acids: CAISGASGLGDEQFF. The chain couples TRBV10-3 to TRBJ2-1, with TRBD2 matching 8 bases. This CDR3 is built from 15 residues. The V and J ends lost 4 bases and 8 bases, in that order; junction bases with no gene match: 10. Germline CDR1 reads ENHRY; CDR2 reads SYGVKD.

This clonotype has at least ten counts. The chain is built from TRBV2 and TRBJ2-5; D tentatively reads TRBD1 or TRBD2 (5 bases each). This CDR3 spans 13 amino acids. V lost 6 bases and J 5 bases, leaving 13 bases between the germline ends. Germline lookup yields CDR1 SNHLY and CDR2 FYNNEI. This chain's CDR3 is CASRWDRGETQYF. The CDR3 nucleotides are TGTGCCAGCAGATGGGACCGCGGGGAGACCCAGTACTTC.

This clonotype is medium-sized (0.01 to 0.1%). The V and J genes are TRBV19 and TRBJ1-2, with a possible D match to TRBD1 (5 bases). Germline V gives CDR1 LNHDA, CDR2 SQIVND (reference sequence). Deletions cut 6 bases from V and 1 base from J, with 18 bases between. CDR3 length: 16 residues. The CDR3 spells CASRTGQAIRNYGYTF. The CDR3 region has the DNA TGTGCCAGTAGAACCGGACAAGCTATACGTAACTATGGCTACACCTTC.

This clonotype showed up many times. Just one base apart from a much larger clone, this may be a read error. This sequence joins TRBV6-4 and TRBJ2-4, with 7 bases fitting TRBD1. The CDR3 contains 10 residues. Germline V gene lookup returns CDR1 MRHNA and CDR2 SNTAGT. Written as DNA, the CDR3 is TGTGCCAGCAGCCAAAGTACAGGGGACTTC. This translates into CASSQSTGDF.